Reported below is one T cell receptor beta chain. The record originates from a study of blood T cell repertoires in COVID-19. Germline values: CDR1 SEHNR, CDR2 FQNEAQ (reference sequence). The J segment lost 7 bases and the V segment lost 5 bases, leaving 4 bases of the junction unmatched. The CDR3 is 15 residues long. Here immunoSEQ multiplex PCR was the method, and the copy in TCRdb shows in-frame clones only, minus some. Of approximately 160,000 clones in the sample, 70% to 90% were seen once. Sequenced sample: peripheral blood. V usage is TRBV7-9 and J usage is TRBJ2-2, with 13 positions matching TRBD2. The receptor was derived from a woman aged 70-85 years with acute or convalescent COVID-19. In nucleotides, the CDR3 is TGTGCCAGCAGCCGGACTAGCGGGAGTGTCGGGGAGCTGTTTTTT. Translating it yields CASSRTSGSVGELFF.